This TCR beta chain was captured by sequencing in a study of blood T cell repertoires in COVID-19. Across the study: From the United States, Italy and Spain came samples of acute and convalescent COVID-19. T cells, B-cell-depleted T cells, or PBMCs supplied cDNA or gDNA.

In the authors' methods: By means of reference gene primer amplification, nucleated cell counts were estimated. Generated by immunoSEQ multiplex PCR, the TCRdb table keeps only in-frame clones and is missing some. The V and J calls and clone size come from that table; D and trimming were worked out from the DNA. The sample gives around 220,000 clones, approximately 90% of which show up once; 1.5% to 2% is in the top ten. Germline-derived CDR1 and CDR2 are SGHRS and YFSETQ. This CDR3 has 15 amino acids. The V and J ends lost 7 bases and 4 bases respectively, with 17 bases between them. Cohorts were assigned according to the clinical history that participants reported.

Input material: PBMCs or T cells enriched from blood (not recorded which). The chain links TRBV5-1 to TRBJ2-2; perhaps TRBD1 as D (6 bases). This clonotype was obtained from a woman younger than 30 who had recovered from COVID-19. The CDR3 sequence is CASRRQASSTGELFF. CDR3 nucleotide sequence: TGCGCCAGCCGCCGACAGGCCTCAAGCACCGGGGAGCTGTTTTTT.